This TCR beta chain was documented in a study of T cells of healthy individuals. The V end was cut by 0 bases, the J end by 3 bases, with 5 bases between. The CDR3 length is 13 residues. CDR1 and CDR2 from the germline V gene are SEHNR and FQNEAQ (reference sequence). In its sample, this clonotype was seen many times. TCRdb itself ran the 5' RACE reads through MiXCR, one entry per CDR3 protein. There are about 63,000 distinct CDR3 sequences in the sample; under 20% occur only once, and about 4.7% lies in the top ten. The V and J genes are TRBV7-9 and TRBJ2-5; perhaps TRBD1 as D (5 bases). This sequence originates from a human donor in good health. In DNA, the CDR3 is TGTGCCAGCAGCTTAGCCAGGGAAGAGACCCAGTACTTC. Translating gives CASSLAREETQYF.